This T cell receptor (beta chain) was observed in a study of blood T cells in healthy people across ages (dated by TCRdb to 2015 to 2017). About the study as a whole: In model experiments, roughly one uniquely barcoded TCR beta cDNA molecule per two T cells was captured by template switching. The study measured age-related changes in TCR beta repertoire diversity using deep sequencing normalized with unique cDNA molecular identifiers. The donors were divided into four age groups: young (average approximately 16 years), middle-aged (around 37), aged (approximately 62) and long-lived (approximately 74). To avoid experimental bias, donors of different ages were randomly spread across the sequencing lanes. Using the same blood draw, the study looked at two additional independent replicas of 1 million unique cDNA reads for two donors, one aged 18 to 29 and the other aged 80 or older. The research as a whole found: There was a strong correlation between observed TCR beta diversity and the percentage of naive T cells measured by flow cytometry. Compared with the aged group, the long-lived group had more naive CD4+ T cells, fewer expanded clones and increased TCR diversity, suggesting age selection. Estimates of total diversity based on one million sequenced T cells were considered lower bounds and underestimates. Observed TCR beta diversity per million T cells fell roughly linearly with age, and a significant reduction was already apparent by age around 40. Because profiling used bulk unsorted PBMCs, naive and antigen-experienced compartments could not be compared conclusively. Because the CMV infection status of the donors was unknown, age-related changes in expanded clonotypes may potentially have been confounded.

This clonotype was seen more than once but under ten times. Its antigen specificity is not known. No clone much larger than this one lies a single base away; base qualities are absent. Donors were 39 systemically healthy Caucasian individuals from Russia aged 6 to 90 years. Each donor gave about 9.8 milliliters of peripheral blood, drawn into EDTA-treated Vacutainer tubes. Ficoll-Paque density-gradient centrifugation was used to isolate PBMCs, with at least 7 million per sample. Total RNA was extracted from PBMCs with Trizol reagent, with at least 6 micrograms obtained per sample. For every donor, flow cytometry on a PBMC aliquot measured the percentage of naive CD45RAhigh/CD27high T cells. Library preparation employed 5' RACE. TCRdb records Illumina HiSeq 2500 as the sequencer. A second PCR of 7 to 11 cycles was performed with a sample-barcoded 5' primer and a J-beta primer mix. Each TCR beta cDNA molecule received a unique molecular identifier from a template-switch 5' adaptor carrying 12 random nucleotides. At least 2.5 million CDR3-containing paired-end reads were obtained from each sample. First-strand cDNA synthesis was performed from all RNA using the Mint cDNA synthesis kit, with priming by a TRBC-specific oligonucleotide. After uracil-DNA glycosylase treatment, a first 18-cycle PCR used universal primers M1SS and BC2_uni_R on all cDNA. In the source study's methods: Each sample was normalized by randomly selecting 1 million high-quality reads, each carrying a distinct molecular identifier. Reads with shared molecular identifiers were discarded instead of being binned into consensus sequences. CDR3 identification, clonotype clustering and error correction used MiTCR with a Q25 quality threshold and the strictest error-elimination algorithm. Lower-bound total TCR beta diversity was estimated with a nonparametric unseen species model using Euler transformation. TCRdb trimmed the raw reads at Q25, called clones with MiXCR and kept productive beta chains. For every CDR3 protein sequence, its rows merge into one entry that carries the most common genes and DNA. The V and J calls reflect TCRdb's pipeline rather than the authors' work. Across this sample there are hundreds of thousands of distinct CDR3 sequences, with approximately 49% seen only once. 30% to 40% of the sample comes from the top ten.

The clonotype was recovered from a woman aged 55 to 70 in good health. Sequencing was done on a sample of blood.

The DNA sequence is as follows: TGTGCCAGCAGTTCCAATTCACCCCTCCACTTT. This sequence encodes CASSSNSPLHF. The chain couples TRBV28 to TRBJ1-6, with an unclear D gene assignment. The CDR3 measures 11 amino acids from cysteine to phenylalanine. The only DNA kept is the CDR3, 33 bases in frame from the first base. The germline V gene specifies MDHEN as CDR1 and SYDVKM as CDR2. The V and J ends are trimmed by 4 bases and 7 bases, leaving 2 bases between them.